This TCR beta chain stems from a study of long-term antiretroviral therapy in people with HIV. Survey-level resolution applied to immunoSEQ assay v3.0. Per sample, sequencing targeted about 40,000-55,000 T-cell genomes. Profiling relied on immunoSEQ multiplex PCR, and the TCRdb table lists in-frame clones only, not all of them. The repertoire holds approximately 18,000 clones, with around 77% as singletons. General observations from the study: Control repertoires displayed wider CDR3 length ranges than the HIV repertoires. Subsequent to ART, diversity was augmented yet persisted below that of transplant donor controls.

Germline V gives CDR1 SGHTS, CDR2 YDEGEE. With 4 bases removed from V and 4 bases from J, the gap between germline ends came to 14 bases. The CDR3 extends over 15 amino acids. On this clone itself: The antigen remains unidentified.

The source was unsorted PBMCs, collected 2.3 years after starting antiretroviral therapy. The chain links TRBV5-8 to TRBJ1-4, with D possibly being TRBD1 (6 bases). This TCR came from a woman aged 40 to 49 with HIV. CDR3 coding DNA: TGTGCCAGCAGCACTAACAGGGCCTTTAATGAAAAACTGTTTTTT. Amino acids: CASSTNRAFNEKLFF.